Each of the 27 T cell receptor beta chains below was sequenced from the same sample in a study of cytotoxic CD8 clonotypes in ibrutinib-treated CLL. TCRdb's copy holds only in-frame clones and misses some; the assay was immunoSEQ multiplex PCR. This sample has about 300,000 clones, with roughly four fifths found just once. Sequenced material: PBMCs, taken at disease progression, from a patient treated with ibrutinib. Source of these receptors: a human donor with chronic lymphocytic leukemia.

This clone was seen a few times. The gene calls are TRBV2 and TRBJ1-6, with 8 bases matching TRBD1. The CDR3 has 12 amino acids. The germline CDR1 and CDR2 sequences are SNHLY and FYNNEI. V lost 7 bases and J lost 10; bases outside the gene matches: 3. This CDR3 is CASMRTGSPLHF. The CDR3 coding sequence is TGTGCCAGCATGAGGACAGGGTCACCCCTCCACTTT.

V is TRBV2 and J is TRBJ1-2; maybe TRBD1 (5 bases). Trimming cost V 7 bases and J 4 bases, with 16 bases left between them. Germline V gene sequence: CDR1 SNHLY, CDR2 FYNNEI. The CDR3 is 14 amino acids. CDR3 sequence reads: CASTDLLGVYGYTF. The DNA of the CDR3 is TGTGCCAGCACCGACCTCCTGGGGGTCTATGGCTACACCTTC.

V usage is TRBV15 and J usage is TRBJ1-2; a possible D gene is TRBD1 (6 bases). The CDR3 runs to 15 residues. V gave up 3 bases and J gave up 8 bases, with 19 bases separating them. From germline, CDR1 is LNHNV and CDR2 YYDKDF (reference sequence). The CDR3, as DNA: TGTGCCACCAGCAGGAGAACGGGACACCAAGGCGGCTACACCTTC. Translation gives CATSRRTGHQGGYTF.

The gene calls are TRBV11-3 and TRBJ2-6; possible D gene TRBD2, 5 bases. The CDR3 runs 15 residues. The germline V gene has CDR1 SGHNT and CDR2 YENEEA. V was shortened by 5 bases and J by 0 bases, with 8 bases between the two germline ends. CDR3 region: CASSRGGSGANVLTF. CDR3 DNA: TGTGCCAGCAGCCGCGGAGGCTCTGGGGCCAACGTCCTGACTTTC.

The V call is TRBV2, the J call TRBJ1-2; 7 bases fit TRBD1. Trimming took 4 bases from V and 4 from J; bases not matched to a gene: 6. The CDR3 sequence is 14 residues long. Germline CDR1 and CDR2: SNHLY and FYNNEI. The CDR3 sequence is CASSGTDRPYGYTF. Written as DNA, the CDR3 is TGTGCCAGCAGTGGGACGGACAGGCCCTATGGCTACACCTTC. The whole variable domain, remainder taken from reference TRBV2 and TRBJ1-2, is EPEVTQTPSHQVTQMGQEVILRCVPISNHLYFYWYRQILGQKVEFLVSFYNNEISEKSEIFDDQFSVERPDGSNFTLKIRSTKLEDSAMYFCASSGTDRPYGYTFGSGTRLTVV.

CDR3 coding DNA: TGTGCCAGCAGCCCCGGGGGGGCGGCTCGTGGGGAGCTGTTTTTT. Protein sequence: CASSPGGAARGELFF. J is TRBJ2-2 and V is TRBV7-6; 8 bases are a match to TRBD2. V shed 5 bases and J 8 bases; nucleotides not matched to a gene: 10. Germline CDR1 is SGHVS and CDR2 is FNYEAQ. The CDR3 loop spans 15 amino acids.

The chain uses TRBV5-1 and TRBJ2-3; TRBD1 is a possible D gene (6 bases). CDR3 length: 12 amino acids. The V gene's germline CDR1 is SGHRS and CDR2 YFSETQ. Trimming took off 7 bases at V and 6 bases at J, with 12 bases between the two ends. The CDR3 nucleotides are TGCGCCAGCGCACAGGGCCGGGATACGCAGTATTTT. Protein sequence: CASAQGRDTQYF.

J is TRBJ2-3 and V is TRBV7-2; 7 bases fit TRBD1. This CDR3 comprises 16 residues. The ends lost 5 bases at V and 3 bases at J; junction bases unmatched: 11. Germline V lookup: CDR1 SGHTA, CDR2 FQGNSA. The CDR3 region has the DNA TGTGCCAGCAGCCTCTCCAGGGGGACGGCGACAGATACGCAGTATTTT. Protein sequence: CASSLSRGTATDTQYF.

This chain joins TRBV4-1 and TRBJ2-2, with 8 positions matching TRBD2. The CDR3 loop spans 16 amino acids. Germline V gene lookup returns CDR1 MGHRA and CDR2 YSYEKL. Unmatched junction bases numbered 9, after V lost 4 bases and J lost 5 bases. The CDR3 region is CASSPRGGFETGELFF. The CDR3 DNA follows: TGCGCCAGCAGCCCCCGGGGGGGCTTCGAAACCGGGGAGCTGTTTTTT.

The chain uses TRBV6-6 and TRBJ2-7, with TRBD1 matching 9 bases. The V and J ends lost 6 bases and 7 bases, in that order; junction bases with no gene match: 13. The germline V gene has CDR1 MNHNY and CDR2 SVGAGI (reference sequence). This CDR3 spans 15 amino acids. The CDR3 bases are TGTGCCAGCAGATTAACCGGGACAGGGTCTTTGGAGCAGTACTTC. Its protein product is CASRLTGTGSLEQYF.

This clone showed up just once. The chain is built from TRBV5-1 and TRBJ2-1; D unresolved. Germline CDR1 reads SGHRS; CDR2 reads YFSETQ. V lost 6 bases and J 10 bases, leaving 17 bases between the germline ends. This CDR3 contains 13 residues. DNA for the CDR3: TGCGCCAGCACGCGCCCAGATATCGACGAGCAGTTCTTC. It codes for CASTRPDIDEQFF.

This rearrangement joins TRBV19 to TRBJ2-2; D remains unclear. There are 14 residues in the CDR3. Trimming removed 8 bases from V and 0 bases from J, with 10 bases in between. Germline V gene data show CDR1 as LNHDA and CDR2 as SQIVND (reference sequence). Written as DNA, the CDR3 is TGTGCCAGTGACAAGGAGACGAACACCGGGGAGCTGTTTTTT. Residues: CASDKETNTGELFF.

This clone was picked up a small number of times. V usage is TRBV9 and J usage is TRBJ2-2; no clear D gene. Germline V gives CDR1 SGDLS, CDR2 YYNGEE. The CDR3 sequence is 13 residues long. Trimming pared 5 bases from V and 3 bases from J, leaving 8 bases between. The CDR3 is CASSTEYTGELFF. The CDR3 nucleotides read TGTGCCAGCAGTACGGAGTACACCGGGGAGCTGTTTTTT.

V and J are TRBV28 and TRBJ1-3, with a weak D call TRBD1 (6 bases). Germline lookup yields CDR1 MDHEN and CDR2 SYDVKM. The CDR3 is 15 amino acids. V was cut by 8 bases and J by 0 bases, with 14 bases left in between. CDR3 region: CASGGAETSGNTIYF. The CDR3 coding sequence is TGTGCCAGCGGGGGGGCTGAAACCTCTGGAAACACCATATATTTT.

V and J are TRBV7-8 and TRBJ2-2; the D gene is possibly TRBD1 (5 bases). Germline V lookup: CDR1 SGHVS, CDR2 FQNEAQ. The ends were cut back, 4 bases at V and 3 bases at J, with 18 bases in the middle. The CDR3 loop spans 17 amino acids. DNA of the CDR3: TGTGCCAGCAGCTCGGACCGGTGGGCAGGGTACACCGGGGAGCTGTTTTTT. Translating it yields CASSSDRWAGYTGELFF.

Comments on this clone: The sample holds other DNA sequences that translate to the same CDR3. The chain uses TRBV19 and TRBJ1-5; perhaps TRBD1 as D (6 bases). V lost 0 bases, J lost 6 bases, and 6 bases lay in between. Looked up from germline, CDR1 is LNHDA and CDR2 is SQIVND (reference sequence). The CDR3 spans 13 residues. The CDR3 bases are TGTGCCAGTAGTATAGACAGGGGTCAGCCCCAGCATTTT. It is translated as CASSIDRGQPQHF.

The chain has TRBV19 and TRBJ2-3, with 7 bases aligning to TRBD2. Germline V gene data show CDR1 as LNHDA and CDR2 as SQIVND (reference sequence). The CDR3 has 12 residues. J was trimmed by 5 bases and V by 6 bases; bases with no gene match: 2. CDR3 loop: CASRWGGDTQYF. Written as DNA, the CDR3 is TGTGCCAGTAGGTGGGGGGGAGATACGCAGTATTTT.

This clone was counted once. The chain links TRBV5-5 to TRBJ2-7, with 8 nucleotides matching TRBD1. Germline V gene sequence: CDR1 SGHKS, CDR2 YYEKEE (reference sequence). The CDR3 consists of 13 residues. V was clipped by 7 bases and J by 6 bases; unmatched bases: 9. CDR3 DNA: TGTGCCAGCTGCCGGAACAGGGGGTTCGAGCAGTACTTC. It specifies CASCRNRGFEQYF.

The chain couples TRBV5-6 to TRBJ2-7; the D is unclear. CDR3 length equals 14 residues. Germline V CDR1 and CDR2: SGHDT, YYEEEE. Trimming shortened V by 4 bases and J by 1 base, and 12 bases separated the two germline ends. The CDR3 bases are TGTGCCAGCAGCCCGACCCCCAGGTCCTACGAGCAGTACTTC. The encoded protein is CASSPTPRSYEQYF.

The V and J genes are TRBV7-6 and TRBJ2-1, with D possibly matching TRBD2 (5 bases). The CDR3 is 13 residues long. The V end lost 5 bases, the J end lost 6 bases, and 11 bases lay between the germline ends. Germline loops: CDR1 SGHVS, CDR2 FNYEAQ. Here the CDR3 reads CASSLLVGNEQFF. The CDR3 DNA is TGTGCCAGCAGCCTACTAGTAGGCAATGAGCAGTTCTTC.

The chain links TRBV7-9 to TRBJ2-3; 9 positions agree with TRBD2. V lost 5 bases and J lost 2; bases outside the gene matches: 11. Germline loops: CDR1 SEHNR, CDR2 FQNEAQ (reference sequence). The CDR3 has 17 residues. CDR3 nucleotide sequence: TGTGCCAGCAGCAACCCGGGACTAGCCGACCTCACAGATACGCAGTATTTT. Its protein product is CASSNPGLADLTDTQYF. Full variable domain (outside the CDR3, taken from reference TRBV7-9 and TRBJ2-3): DTGVSQNPRHKITKRGQNVTFRCDPISEHNRLYWYRQTLGQGPEFLTYFQNEAQLEKSRLLSDRFSAERPKGSFSTLEIQRTEQGDSAMYLCASSNPGLADLTDTQYFGPGTRLTVL.

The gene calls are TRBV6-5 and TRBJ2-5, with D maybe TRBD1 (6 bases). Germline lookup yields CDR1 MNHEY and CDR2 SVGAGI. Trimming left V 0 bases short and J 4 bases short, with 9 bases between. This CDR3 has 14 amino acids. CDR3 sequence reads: CASSYSIRGETQYF. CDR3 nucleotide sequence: TGTGCCAGCAGTTACTCGATCAGGGGAGAGACCCAGTACTTC.

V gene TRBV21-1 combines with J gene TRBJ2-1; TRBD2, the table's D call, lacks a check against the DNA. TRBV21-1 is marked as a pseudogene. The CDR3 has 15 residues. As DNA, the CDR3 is TGTGCCAGCAGGTTAGCGGGAGTTTGGTACAATGAGCAGTTCTTC. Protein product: CASRLAGVWYNEQFF.

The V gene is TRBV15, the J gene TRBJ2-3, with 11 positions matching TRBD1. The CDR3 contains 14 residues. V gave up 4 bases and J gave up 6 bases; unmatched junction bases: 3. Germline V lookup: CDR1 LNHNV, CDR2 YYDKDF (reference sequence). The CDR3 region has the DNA TGTGCCACCAGCATCCGGGACAGGGGGGATACGCAGTATTTT. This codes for CATSIRDRGDTQYF.

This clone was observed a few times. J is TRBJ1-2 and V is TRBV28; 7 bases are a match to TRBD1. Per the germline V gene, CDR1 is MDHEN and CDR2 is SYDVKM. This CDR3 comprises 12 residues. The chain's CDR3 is CAHQGANYGYTF. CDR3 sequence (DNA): TGTGCTCACCAGGGGGCTAACTATGGCTACACCTTC.

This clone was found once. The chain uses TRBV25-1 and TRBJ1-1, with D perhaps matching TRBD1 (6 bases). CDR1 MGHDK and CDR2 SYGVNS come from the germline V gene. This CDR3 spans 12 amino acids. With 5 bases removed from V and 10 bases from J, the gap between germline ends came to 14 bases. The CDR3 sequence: CASSRGGKVAFF. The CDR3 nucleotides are TGTGCCAGCAGTAGGGGGGGGAAGGTAGCTTTCTTT.

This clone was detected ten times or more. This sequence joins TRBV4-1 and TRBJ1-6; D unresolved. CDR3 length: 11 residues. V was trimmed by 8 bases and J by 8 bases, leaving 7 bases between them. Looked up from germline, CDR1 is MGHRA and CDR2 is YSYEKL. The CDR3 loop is CASGNYSPLHF. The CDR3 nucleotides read TGCGCCAGCGGGAATTATTCACCCCTCCACTTT.